A selection of T cell receptor beta chains follows, all from one sample in a study of neurological immune-mediated disorders. In TCRdb, the 5' RACE reads were re-called with MiXCR into one record per CDR3 protein. The repertoire has some 60,000 distinct CDR3 sequences, approximately 12% of them found once; the top ten carry more than 6.5%. The specimen was PBMCs. These receptors originate from a male donor with HTLV-1-associated myelopathy (HAM/TSP). Each CDR3 is given with its conserved first and last residue. A D gene is named only where the DNA matches it firmly. The listing skips clone size in some rows; elsewhere it reads once, few, many or a size class.

size | J | V | D | DNA | CDR3
many | TRBJ1-4 | TRBV4-3 | TRBD1 | TGCGCCAGCAGCCAAGGACAGGGGGCGAGAAAACTGTTTTTT | CASSQGQGARKLFF
many | TRBJ2-2 | TRBV5-5 | NA | TGTGCCAGCAGCTTCGAGGGCCTGGCGACCGGGGAGCTGTTTTTT | CASSFEGLATGELFF
many | TRBJ1-5 | TRBV5-1 | NA | TGCGCCAGCAGCTTGGGGGACCGGCAGGGAGGTCAGCCCCAGCATTTT | CASSLGDRQGGQPQHF
few | TRBJ1-1 | TRBV5-1 | NA | TGCGCCAGCAGCCAACGGACGACGTTGAACACTGAAGCTTTCTTT | CASSQRTTLNTEAFF
many | TRBJ1-6 | TRBV9 | NA | TGTGCCAGCAGCACCACCTGGGTTTCACCCCTCCACTTT | CASSTTWVSPLHF
many | TRBJ2-2 | TRBV5-1 | NA | TGCGCCAGCAGCCCGGTCGTAGTGGGGGGCACCGGGGAGCTGTTTTTT | CASSPVVVGGTGELFF
many | TRBJ2-6 | TRBV11-2 | NA | TGTGCCAGCAGACTACAGGGTACTGGGGCCAACGTCCTGACTTTC | CASRLQGTGANVLTF
NA | TRBJ2-2 | TRBV5-1 | TRBD1 | TGCGCCAGCAGCCTCCGGACAGGGATGGGCACCGGGGAGCTGTTTTTT | CASSLRTGMGTGELFF
many | TRBJ2-5 | TRBV6-2/TRBV6-3 | NA | TGTGCCAGCAGTTACTCAAACAACCAAGAGACCCAGTACTTC | CASSYSNNQETQYF
many | TRBJ2-7 | TRBV5-1 | TRBD1 | TGCGCCAGCAGTCTGACAGGGGGCGAGCAGTACTTC | CASSLTGGEQYF
many | TRBJ2-3 | TRBV4-1 | NA | TGCGCCAGCAGCCAAGACCCCCCTAGCTTGACAGATACGCAGTATTTT | CASSQDPPSLTDTQYF
NA | TRBJ2-7 | TRBV7-2 | NA | TGTGCCAGCAGCTTAGCGGGGGGGCTCTCCTACGAGCAGTACTTC | CASSLAGGLSYEQYF
many | TRBJ2-2 | TRBV10-3 | NA | TGTGCCATCAGTGAATCACAGGCAAATACCGGGGAGCTGTTTTTT | CAISESQANTGELFF
many | TRBJ2-1 | TRBV6-2/TRBV6-3 | TRBD1 | TGTGCCAGCAGTTACAGGGGGACAGCCCGGGTCTTC | CASSYRGTARVF
NA | TRBJ1-1 | TRBV5-6 | TRBD1 | TGTGCCATCAGCTTTTATCCGACAGGGATGGGTACTGATGCTTTCTTT | CAISFYPTGMGTDAFF
many | TRBJ1-2 | TRBV6-5 | NA | TGTGCCAGCAGCTACCGGGACACCTCTAACTATGGCTACACCTTC | CASSYRDTSNYGYTF
many | TRBJ1-2 | TRBV5-4 | TRBD1 | TGTGCCAGCAACCGCGACAGGGGGCTAGGAGCTAACTATGGCTACACCTTC | CASNRDRGLGANYGYTF
medium-sized | TRBJ2-7 | TRBV7-9 | NA | TGTGCCAGCACCCCGGACAGATCCTACGAGCAGTACTTC | CASTPDRSYEQYF
many | TRBJ2-2 | TRBV7-2 | TRBD2 | TGTGCCAGCAGCTTAGGGCTACTAGCGGGGGGGCAAGGGGAGCTGTTTTTT | CASSLGLLAGGQGELFF
few | TRBJ1-1 | TRBV6-4 | TRBD1 | TGTGCCAGCACCGAGACAGGGCACGCTGAAGCTTTCTTT | CASTETGHAEAFF
many | TRBJ2-1 | TRBV5-1 | NA | TGCGCCAGCAGCTTGGAATTGGGACAGCAGTTCTTC | CASSLELGQQFF
many | TRBJ2-7 | TRBV6-5 | NA | TGTGCCAGCAGTTCCATTTCCAACGAGCAGTACTTC | CASSSISNEQYF
many | TRBJ2-7 | TRBV20-1 | NA | TGCAGTACCATAGGACTCGCGGGCGGTTGGCGGGGGCGTCATTCCTACGAGCAGTACTTC | CSTIGLAGGWRGRHSYEQYF
many | TRBJ2-2 | TRBV12-3/TRBV12-4 | TRBD2 | TGTGCCAGCAGTTTCAGGCGGGGGGGCCTTATCGGGGAGCTGTTTTTT | CASSFRRGGLIGELFF
few | TRBJ1-6 | TRBV20-1 | NA | TGCAGTGCTAGGAGGGTAAGGACAGCGTATAATTCACCCCTCCACTTT | CSARRVRTAYNSPLHF
NA | TRBJ2-1 | TRBV20-1 | NA | TGCAGTGCTAGAGAGGAGGTGATATATGCGCAGTTCTTC | CSAREEVIYAQFF
many | TRBJ1-3 | TRBV25-1 | TRBD1 | TGTGCCAGCAGTGATTCGACAGGGGATTTTTGGCGAAACACCATATATTTT | CASSDSTGDFWRNTIYF
many | TRBJ2-1 | TRBV7-9 | NA | TGTGCCAGCAGCTACCCTGTCCGGGGATCTTCCTACAATGAGCAGTTCTTC | CASSYPVRGSSYNEQFF
medium-sized | TRBJ2-5 | TRBV20-1 | TRBD2 | TGCAGTGCTAGACGTCTAGCGGGGGTAAAGACCCAGTACTTC | CSARRLAGVKTQYF
many | TRBJ2-5 | TRBV20-1 | NA | TGCAGTGCTACAGATTGGGAGACCCAGTACTTC | CSATDWETQYF
many | TRBJ1-1 | TRBV9 | NA | TGTGCCAGCAGCGTCAGTTGGAACACTGAAGCTTTCTTT | CASSVSWNTEAFF
many | TRBJ1-5 | TRBV20-1 | NA | TGCAGTGCTAGTCCCACACAACTCAATCAGCCCCAGCATTTT | CSASPTQLNQPQHF
NA | TRBJ1-5 | TRBV10-2 | NA | TGCGCCAGCAGTGATTCACAGGGTCAAGCCCAGCATTTT | CASSDSQGQAQHF
many | TRBJ2-5 | TRBV28 | NA | TGTGCCAGCAGCACACGCACACCGGAGACCCAGTACTTC | CASSTRTPETQYF
many | TRBJ1-1 | TRBV5-1 | NA | TGCGCCAGCAGCGGTGACAGTAACACTGAAGCTTTCTTT | CASSGDSNTEAFF
many | TRBJ2-7 | TRBV7-2 | TRBD2 | TGTGCCAGCAGCTTCTGGGGGGGATTGAACGAGCAGTACTTC | CASSFWGGLNEQYF
many | TRBJ1-2 | TRBV6-5 | TRBD1 | TGTGCCAGCAGCCCCTTGGGACAGGGAGGAAATGGCTACACCTTC | CASSPLGQGGNGYTF